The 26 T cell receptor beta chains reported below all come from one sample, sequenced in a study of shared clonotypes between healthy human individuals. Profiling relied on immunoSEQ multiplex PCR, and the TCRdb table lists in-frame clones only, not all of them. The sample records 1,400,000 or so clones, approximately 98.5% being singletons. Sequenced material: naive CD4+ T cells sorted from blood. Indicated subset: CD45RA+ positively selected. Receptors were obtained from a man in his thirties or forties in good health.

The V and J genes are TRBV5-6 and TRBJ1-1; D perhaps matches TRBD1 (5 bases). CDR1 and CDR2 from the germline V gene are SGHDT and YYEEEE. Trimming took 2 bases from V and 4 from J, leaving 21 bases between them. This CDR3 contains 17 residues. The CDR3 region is CASSFYRGPYGTTEAFF. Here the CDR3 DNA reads TGTGCCAGCAGCTTTTACCGGGGTCCGTACGGGACCACTGAAGCTTTCTTT.

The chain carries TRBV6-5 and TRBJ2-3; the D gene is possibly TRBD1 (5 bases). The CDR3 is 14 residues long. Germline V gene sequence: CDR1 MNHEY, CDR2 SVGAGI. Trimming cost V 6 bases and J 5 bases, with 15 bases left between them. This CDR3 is CASRPWNRQDTQYF. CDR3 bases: TGTGCCAGCAGGCCCTGGAACAGGCAAGATACGCAGTATTTT.

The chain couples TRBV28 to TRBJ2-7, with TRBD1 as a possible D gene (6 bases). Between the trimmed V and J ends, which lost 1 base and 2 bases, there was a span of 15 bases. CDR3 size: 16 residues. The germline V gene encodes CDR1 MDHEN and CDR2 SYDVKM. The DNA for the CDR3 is TGTGCCAGCAGTTTATATACCGGGACACGACCCTACGAGCAGTACTTC. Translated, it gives CASSLYTGTRPYEQYF.

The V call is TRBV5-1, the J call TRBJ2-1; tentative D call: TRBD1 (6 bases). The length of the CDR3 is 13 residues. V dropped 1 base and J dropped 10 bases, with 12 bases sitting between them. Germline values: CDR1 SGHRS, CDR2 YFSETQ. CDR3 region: CASSLQPTGEQFF. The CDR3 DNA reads TGCGCCAGCAGCTTGCAACCTACAGGGGAGCAGTTCTTC.

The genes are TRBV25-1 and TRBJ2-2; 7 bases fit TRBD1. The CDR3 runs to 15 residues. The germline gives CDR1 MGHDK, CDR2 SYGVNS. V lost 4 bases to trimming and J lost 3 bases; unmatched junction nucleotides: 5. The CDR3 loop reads CASSANRGYTGELFF. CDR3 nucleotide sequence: TGTGCCAGCAGTGCTAACAGGGGATACACCGGGGAGCTGTTTTTT. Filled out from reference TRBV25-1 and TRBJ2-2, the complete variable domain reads EADIYQTPRYLVIGTGKKITLECSQTMGHDKMYWYQQDPGMELHLIHYSYGVNSTEKGDLSSESTVSRIRTEHFPLTLESARPSHTSQYLCASSANRGYTGELFFGEGSRLTVL.

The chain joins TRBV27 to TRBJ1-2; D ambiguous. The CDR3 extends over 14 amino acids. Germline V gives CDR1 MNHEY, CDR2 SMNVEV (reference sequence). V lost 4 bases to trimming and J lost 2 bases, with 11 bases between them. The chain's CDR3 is CASSSEVTNYGYTF. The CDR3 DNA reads TGTGCCAGCAGTTCCGAGGTTACCAACTATGGCTACACCTTC.

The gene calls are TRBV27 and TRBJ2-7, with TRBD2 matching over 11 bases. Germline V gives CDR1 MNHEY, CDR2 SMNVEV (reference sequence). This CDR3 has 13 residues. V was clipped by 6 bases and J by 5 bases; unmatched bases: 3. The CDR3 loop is CASRLAGVHEQYF. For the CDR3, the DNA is TGTGCCAGCAGACTAGCGGGAGTACACGAGCAGTACTTC.

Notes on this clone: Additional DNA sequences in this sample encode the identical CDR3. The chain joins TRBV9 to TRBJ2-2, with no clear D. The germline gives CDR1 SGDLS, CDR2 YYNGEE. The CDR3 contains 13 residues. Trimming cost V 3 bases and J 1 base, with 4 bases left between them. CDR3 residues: CASSAGNTGELFF. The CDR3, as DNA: TGTGCCAGCAGCGCCGGGAACACCGGGGAGCTGTTTTTT.

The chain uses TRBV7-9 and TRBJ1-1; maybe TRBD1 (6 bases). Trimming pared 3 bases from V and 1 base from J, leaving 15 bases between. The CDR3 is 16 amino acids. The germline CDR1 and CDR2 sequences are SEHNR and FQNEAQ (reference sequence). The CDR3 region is CASSFLVDRPNTEAFF. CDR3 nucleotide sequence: TGTGCCAGCAGCTTCCTGGTTGACAGGCCGAACACTGAAGCTTTCTTT.

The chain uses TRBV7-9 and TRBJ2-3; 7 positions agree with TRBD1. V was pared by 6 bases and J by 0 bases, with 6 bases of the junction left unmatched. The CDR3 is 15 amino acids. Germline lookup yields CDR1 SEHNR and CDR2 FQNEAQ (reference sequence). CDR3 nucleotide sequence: TGTGCCAGCAGGTCCGGGACAGTTAGCACAGATACGCAGTATTTT. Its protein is CASRSGTVSTDTQYF. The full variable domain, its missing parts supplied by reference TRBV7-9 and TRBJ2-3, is DTGVSQNPRHKITKRGQNVTFRCDPISEHNRLYWYRQTLGQGPEFLTYFQNEAQLEKSRLLSDRFSAERPKGSFSTLEIQRTEQGDSAMYLCASRSGTVSTDTQYFGPGTRLTVL.

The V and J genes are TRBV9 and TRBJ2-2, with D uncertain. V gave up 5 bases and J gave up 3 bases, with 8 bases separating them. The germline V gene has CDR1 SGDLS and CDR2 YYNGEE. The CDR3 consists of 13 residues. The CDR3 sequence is CASSPEHTGELFF. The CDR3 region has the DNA TGTGCCAGCAGTCCAGAGCACACCGGGGAGCTGTTTTTT.

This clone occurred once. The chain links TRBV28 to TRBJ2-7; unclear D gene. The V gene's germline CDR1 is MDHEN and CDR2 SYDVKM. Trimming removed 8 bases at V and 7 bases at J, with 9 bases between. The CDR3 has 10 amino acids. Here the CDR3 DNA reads TGTGCCAGCCTAAAGCGTGAGCAGTACTTC. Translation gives CASLKREQYF. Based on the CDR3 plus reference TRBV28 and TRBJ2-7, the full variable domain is DVKVTQSSRYLVKRTGEKVFLECVQDMDHENMFWYRQDPGLGLRLIYFSYDVKMKEKGDIPEGYSVSREKKERFSLILESASTNQTSMYLCASLKREQYFGPGTRLTVT.

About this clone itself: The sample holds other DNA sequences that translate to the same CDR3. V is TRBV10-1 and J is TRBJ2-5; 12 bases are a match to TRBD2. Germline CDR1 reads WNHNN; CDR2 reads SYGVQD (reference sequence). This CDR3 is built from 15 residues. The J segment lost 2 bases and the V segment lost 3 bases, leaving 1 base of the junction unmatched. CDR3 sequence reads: CASSEGLAGQETQYF. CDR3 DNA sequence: TGCGCCAGCAGTGAAGGACTAGCGGGGCAAGAGACCCAGTACTTC.

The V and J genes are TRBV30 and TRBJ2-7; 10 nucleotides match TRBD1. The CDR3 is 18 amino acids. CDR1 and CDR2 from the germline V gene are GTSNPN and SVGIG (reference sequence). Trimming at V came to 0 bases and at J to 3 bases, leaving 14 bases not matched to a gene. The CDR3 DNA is TGTGCCTGGAGTGTTCCGGGACAGGGGAACATTTTCGACTACGAGCAGTACTTC. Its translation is CAWSVPGQGNIFDYEQYF.

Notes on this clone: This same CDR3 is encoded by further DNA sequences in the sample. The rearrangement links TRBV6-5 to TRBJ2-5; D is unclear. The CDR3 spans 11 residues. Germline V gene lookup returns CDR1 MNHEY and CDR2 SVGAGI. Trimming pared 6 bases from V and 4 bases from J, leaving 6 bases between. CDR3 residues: CASSYRETQYF. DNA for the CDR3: TGTGCCAGCAGCTATAGAGAGACCCAGTACTTC.

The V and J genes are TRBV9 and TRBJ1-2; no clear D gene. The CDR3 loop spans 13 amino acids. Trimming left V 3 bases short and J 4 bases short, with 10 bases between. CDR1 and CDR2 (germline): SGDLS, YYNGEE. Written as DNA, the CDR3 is TGTGCCAGCAGCGCCGGGTTCTCCTATGGCTACACCTTC. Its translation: CASSAGFSYGYTF.

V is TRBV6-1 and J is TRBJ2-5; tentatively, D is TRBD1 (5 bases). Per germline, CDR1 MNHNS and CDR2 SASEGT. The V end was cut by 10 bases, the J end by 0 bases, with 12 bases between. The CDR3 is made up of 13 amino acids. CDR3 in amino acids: CATSDTYQETQYF. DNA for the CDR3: TGTGCCACCTCGGACACGTACCAAGAGACCCAGTACTTC.

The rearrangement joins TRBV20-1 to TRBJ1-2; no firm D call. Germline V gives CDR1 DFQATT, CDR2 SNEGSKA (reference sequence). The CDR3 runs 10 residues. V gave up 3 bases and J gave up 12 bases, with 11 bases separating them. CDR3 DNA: TGCAGTGCTAGCCCCGGGCCACACACCTTC. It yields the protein CSASPGPHTF.

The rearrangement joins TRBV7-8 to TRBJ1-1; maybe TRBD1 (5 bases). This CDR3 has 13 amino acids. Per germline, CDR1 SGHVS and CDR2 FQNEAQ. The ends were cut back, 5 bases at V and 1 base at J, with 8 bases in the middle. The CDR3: CASSRGQNTEAFF. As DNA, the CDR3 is TGTGCCAGCAGCCGAGGACAGAACACTGAAGCTTTCTTT.

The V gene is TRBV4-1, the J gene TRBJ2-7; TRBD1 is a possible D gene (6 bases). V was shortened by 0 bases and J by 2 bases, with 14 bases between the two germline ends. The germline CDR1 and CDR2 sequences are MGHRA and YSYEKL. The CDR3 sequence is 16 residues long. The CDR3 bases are TGCGCCAGCAGCCAAGAACCCCAGGGGACAACCTACGAGCAGTACTTC. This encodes CASSQEPQGTTYEQYF.

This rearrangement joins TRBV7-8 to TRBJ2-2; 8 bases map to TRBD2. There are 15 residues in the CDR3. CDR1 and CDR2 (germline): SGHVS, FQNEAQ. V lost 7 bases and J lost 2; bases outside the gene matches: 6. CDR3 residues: CASTAGGFNTGELFF. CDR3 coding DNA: TGTGCCAGCACCGCGGGAGGCTTTAACACCGGGGAGCTGTTTTTT.

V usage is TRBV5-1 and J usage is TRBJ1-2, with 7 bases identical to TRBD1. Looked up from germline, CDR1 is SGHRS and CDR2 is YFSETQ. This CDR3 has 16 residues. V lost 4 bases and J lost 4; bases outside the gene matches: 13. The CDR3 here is CASSLFSTGFSYGYTF. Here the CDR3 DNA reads TGCGCCAGCAGCCTATTCTCGACAGGGTTCTCCTATGGCTACACCTTC.

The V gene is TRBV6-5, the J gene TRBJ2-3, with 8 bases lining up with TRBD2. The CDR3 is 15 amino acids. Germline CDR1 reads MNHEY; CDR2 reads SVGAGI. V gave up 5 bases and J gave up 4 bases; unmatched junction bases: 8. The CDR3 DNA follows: TGTGCCAGCAGTAGAGGACTAGCCGCTCCAGATACGCAGTATTTT. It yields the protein CASSRGLAAPDTQYF.

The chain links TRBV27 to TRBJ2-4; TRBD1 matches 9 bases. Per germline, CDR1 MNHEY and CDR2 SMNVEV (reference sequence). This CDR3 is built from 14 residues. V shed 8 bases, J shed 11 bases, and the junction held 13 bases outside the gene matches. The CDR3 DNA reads TGTGCCAGCTCCCGGGACAGGGCTCCTCTACTTCAGTACTTC. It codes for CASSRDRAPLLQYF.

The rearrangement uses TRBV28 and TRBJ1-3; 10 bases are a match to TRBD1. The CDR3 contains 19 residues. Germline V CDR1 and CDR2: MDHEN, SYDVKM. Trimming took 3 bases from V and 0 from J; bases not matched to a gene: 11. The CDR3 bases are TGTGCCAGCAGTTTGACAGGGGGCGATTTCTTGAGCTCTGGAAACACCATATATTTT. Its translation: CASSLTGGDFLSSGNTIYF.

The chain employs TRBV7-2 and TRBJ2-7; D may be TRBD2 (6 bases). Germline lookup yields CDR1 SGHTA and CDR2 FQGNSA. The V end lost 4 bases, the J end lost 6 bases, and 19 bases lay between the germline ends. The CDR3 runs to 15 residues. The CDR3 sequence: CASSSAGLGNREQYF. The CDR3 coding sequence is TGTGCCAGCAGCTCGGCGGGACTGGGGAACCGCGAGCAGTACTTC.